The clone carrying this TCR beta chain has a count of ten or more. Its cognate antigen is unknown. This record belongs to a study of T-cell reconstitution after alpha-beta-depleted transplantation in children. Broader study findings: Day-60 TCRbeta diversity that was high in some patients was derived from surviving recipient T cells and thymic progenitors. T-cell counts and diversity at one year post-transplant came mainly from newly produced T cells.

The library targeted TCRbeta and was prepared with unique molecular identifiers. From the PCR reads, TCRdb called clonotypes with MiXCR, one entry per CDR3 protein. The sample has around 490,000 distinct CDR3 sequences, 9.5% to 12% seen once; the top ten hold 14%. The germline V gene encodes CDR1 SGHTA and CDR2 FQGTGA. The CDR3 sequence is 16 residues long. V shed 3 bases, J shed 0 bases, and the junction held 5 bases outside the gene matches. The chain couples TRBV7-3 to TRBJ2-1; 7 bases match TRBD2. The receptor was derived from a female patient aged 2-9 years who had a stem cell transplant for aplastic anemia, so the T cells may come from the graft donor. Material: PBMCs, mostly from graft donor cells, obtained 180 days after TCRalphabeta/CD19-depleted stem cell transplant. The CDR3 DNA follows: TGTGCCAGCAGCTTGTTAGCGGGCCCCTCCTACAATGAGCAGTTCTTC. Translating it yields CASSLLAGPSYNEQFF.